A selection of T cell receptor beta chains follows, all from one sample in a study of cytomegalovirus exposure and HLA in healthy donors. This table comes from immunoSEQ multiplex PCR, and its TCRdb copy is limited to in-frame clones, with some not included. The table records some 130,000 clones, 55% to 75% of them present only once. The sample taken for sequencing was PBMCs. The receptors come from a man aged 50 or older in good health and CMV-seropositive. Both conserved end residues are part of each CDR3. The D gene is left open where the match is weak. The size entry is marked missing in some rows and otherwise reads once, few, many or a size class.

J	V	D	size	CDR3	DNA
TRBJ2-5	TRBV28	NA	NA	CASRHYTDSSGETQYF	TGTGCCAGCAGGCATTACACGGACTCCTCGGGGGAGACCCAGTACTTC
TRBJ1-2	TRBV29-1	TRBD1	NA	CSVRQGGSYGYTF	TGCAGCGTTCGGCAGGGGGGATCCTATGGCTACACCTTC
TRBJ2-1	TRBV5-1	TRBD1	NA	CASSRADRSYNEQFF	TGCGCCAGCAGCAGGGCGGACAGGTCCTACAATGAGCAGTTCTTC
TRBJ2-1	TRBV29-1	NA	few	CSVEDRLARNEQFF	TGCAGCGTTGAAGATCGGCTAGCGCGCAATGAGCAGTTCTTC
TRBJ2-2	TRBV5-4	NA	NA	CASSLRAGANTGELFF	TGTGCCAGCAGCTTGAGGGCAGGGGCGAACACCGGGGAGCTGTTTTTT
TRBJ1-1	TRBV15	NA	NA	CATSRASSNTEAFF	TGTGCCACCAGCAGGGCTTCCTCGAACACTGAAGCTTTCTTT
TRBJ2-7	TRBV5-6	TRBD2	NA	CASSFLAGGDRGQYF	TGTGCCAGCAGCTTCCTAGCGGGAGGGGACCGGGGGCAGTACTTC
TRBJ1-1	TRBV1	NA	NA	CTSSPSARALEAFF	TGCACCAGCAGCCCCTCCGCCAGGGCCTTGGAGGCTTTCTTT
TRBJ2-2	TRBV6-5	TRBD2	few	CASKQTGTSAGELFF	TGTGCCAGCAAGCAAACCGGGACTAGCGCCGGGGAGCTGTTTTTT
TRBJ2-7	TRBV11-2	TRBD1	once	CASSLVGQGSEQYF	TGTGCCAGCAGCTTAGTGGGACAGGGGTCGGAGCAGTACTTC
TRBJ2-5	TRBV7-2	NA	NA	CASSLALAETQYF	TGTGCCAGCAGCTTAGCACTAGCAGAGACCCAGTACTTC
TRBJ2-7	TRBV21-1	NA	NA	CASSKARDREAYEQYF	TGTGCCAGCAGCAAAGCCCGGGACAGGGAAGCCTACGAGCAGTACTTC
TRBJ2-1	TRBV29-1	NA	NA	CSVELADSYNEQFF	TGCAGCGTTGAATTAGCGGATTCCTACAATGAGCAGTTCTTC
TRBJ1-2	TRBV27	TRBD1	NA	CASSLSGQGAYGYTF	TGTGCCAGCAGTTTATCCGGACAGGGTGCCTATGGCTACACCTTC
TRBJ1-1	TRBV4-1	TRBD1	many	CASSPGTGGMNTEAFF	TGCGCCAGCAGTCCCGGGACAGGGGGCATGAACACTGAAGCTTTCTTT
TRBJ1-6	TRBV10-3	TRBD1	NA	CAIRGDTGAGNNSPLHF	TGTGCCATCAGAGGAGATACAGGGGCAGGGAATAATTCACCCCTCCACTTT
TRBJ2-2	TRBV19	NA	NA	CASSPVRGFGELFF	TGTGCCAGTAGCCCGGTCCGAGGTTTCGGGGAGCTGTTTTTT
TRBJ1-2	TRBV6-5	TRBD1	NA	CASRDDRGYGYTF	TGTGCCAGCAGGGACGACAGGGGCTATGGCTACACCTTC
TRBJ1-2	TRBV7-8	NA	NA	CASSLGGPRGYGYTF	TGTGCCAGCAGCTTAGGTGGTCCCCGAGGCTATGGCTACACCTTC
TRBJ2-5	TRBV7-2	TRBD2	NA	CASSSGIAGVGGTQYF	TGTGCCAGCAGTTCCGGAATAGCGGGGGTCGGGGGGACCCAGTACTTC
TRBJ2-3	TRBV19	TRBD2	NA	CASQTSGRTSTDTQYF	TGTGCCAGTCAGACTAGCGGGAGGACTAGCACAGATACGCAGTATTTT
TRBJ2-4	TRBV5-6	NA	once	CASRGTDLAKNIQYF	TGTGCCAGCAGGGGGACTGACCTAGCCAAAAACATTCAGTACTTC
TRBJ2-3	TRBV5-4	TRBD2	NA	CASSRGLAGEDTQYF	TGTGCCAGCAGTCGCGGACTAGCGGGAGAAGATACGCAGTATTTT
TRBJ2-1	TRBV7-2	TRBD2	once	CASSSGLAERSEQFF	TGTGCCAGCAGCTCGGGACTAGCGGAGAGGAGCGAGCAGTTCTTC
TRBJ1-2	TRBV18	NA	NA	CASSPRTESGNYGYTF	TGTGCCAGCTCACCCCGAACCGAAAGCGGAAACTATGGCTACACCTTC
TRBJ2-1	TRBV6-6	NA	NA	CASSDPGQTRVNEQFF	TGTGCCAGCAGCGACCCGGGACAGACTAGAGTCAATGAGCAGTTCTTC
TRBJ2-5	TRBV13	NA	few	CASSFEGRPQETQYF	TGTGCCAGCAGCTTCGAGGGGAGGCCTCAAGAGACCCAGTACTTC
TRBJ2-1	TRBV7-2	NA	NA	CASSLVEGPFKGQFF	TGTGCCAGCAGCTTAGTGGAGGGCCCGTTTAAGGGGCAGTTCTTC
TRBJ1-2	TRBV27	NA	NA	CASSPAGSGGYGYTF	TGTGCCAGCAGCCCGGCAGGTAGCGGGGGCTATGGCTACACCTTC
TRBJ2-7	TRBV6-6	NA	NA	CASSYSESYEQYF	TGTGCCAGCAGTTACTCGGAGTCCTACGAGCAGTACTTC
TRBJ2-7	TRBV7-6	NA	once	CASSLAGTSTYEQYF	TGTGCCAGCAGCTTAGCGGGGACATCGACCTACGAGCAGTACTTC
TRBJ1-2	TRBV11-3	NA	many	CASSSRGTNYGYTF	TGTGCCAGCTCTTCCAGAGGAACTAACTATGGCTACACCTTC
TRBJ2-5	TRBV13	NA	NA	CASRLRGEETQYF	TGTGCCAGCCGCCTCAGGGGAGAAGAGACCCAGTACTTC